Presented here are 9 T cell receptor beta chains from one specimen sequenced in a study of T cell responses to AZD1222 COVID-19 vaccine. Data came from immunoSEQ multiplex PCR; TCRdb stores just in-frame clones and leaves some out. The sample consists of approximately 100,000 clones, just under 95% of them appearing once. Sequencing used peripheral blood, obtained on day 0 of AZD1222 vaccination. The receptors stem from an adult in good health.

The chain combines TRBV7-9 with TRBJ1-1, with 9 positions matching TRBD1. The germline V gene has CDR1 SEHNR and CDR2 FQNEAQ (reference sequence). V trimming: 1 base; J trimming: 5 bases; junction bases outside the gene matches: 5. The CDR3 has 15 amino acids. CDR3 bases: TGTGCCAGCAGCTTAGGGGGTGGGACAGGGACTGAAGCTTTCTTT. This translates into CASSLGGGTGTEAFF. Together with reference TRBV7-9 and TRBJ1-1, the CDR3 gives the full variable domain: DTGVSQNPRHKITKRGQNVTFRCDPISEHNRLYWYRQTLGQGPEFLTYFQNEAQLEKSRLLSDRFSAERPKGSFSTLEIQRTEQGDSAMYLCASSLGGGTGTEAFFGQGTRLTVV.

J is TRBJ2-3 and V is TRBV11-3; D gene unclear. The CDR3 totals 15 residues. Germline V gene sequence: CDR1 SGHNT, CDR2 YENEEA. V gave up 1 base and J gave up 0 bases, with 8 bases separating them. Here the CDR3 DNA reads TGTGCCAGCAGCTTAGGGGCATCTAGCACAGATACGCAGTATTTT. Amino acids: CASSLGASSTDTQYF.

The chain is built from TRBV29-1 and TRBJ1-4, with D perhaps matching TRBD1 (5 bases). V was clipped by 3 bases and J by 8 bases, with 13 bases between them. The germline V gene has CDR1 SQVTM and CDR2 ANQGSEA. The CDR3 consists of 13 residues. CDR3 loop: CSVDWQGDEKLFF. DNA for the CDR3: TGCAGCGTTGATTGGCAGGGTGACGAAAAACTGTTTTTT.

The CDR3 here is CASSNERGGAFYEQFF. The CDR3 DNA reads as TGTGCCAGCAGCAATGAACGAGGGGGCGCGTTCTATGAGCAGTTCTTC. V gene TRBV21-1 combines with J gene TRBJ2-1; TRBD1 reflects the table's D call only, with no check against the DNA. TRBV21-1 is described as a pseudogene. CDR3 length: 16 amino acids.

This chain joins TRBV9 and TRBJ2-6; D gene ambiguous. CDR3 size: 16 residues. Trimming removed 0 bases at V and 0 bases at J, with 7 bases between. Germline lookup yields CDR1 SGDLS and CDR2 YYNGEE. The CDR3 DNA follows: TGTGCCAGCAGCGTAGGCAGAGCCTCTGGGGCCAACGTCCTGACTTTC. Translating gives CASSVGRASGANVLTF.

This chain connects TRBV4-3 to TRBJ1-5; unclear D gene. Germline V gene lookup returns CDR1 LGHNA and CDR2 YSLEER. The CDR3 is 13 amino acids. Trimming cost V 4 bases and J 0 bases, with 4 bases left between them. The CDR3 here is CASSLGSNQPQHF. CDR3 sequence (DNA): TGCGCCAGCAGCCTAGGTAGCAATCAGCCCCAGCATTTT.

The J gene is TRBJ2-7, the V gene TRBV6-5; 10 bases match TRBD1. The junction had 15 bases not matched to a gene; V was cut back by 6 bases and J by 10 bases. The CDR3 length is 15 residues. The germline gives CDR1 MNHEY, CDR2 SVGAGI. CDR3 nucleotides: TGTGCCAGCAGGGACTCCGGGACAGGGGACGTTGGACAGTACTTC. Amino acid sequence: CASRDSGTGDVGQYF.

The genes are TRBV7-9 and TRBJ1-1; D perhaps matches TRBD1 (6 bases). Per the germline V gene, CDR1 is SEHNR and CDR2 is FQNEAQ (reference sequence). Trimming removed 10 bases from V and 1 base from J, with 13 bases in between. The CDR3 consists of 13 residues. As DNA, the CDR3 is TGTGCCACTTACCTGACAGGGAACACTGAAGCTTTCTTT. This gives the protein CATYLTGNTEAFF. Based on the CDR3 plus reference TRBV7-9 and TRBJ1-1, the full variable domain is DTGVSQNPRHKITKRGQNVTFRCDPISEHNRLYWYRQTLGQGPEFLTYFQNEAQLEKSRLLSDRFSAERPKGSFSTLEIQRTEQGDSAMYLCATYLTGNTEAFFGQGTRLTVV.

The rearrangement uses TRBV7-9 and TRBJ2-3; D possibly corresponds to TRBD1 (6 bases). V was clipped by 5 bases and J by 5 bases, with 17 bases between them. CDR1 SEHNR and CDR2 FQNEAQ come from the germline V gene (reference sequence). The CDR3 has 15 amino acids. DNA for the CDR3: TGTGCCAGCAGCGCGAAACAGGGAGAGAGAGATACGCAGTATTTT. It codes for CASSAKQGERDTQYF.